The 31 T cell receptor beta chains listed next were all sequenced from one sample in a study of cytomegalovirus exposure and HLA in healthy donors. Assay used: immunoSEQ multiplex PCR; TCRdb lists only in-frame clones, some missing. The data contain about 98,000 clones, more than 75% of them singletons. Sequenced material: PBMCs. These TCRs come from a young man in good health and CMV-seropositive.

This sequence joins TRBV9 and TRBJ2-1; D may be TRBD2 (6 bases). Per germline, CDR1 SGDLS and CDR2 YYNGEE. Trimming took 0 bases from V and 8 from J, leaving 12 bases between them. The CDR3 is 14 residues long. Written as DNA, the CDR3 is TGTGCCAGCAGCGTAGCGGCAGGAGGGGATGAGCAGTTCTTC. Translated, it gives CASSVAAGGDEQFF.

The chain couples TRBV5-1 to TRBJ2-2; TRBD1 matches 7 bases. Germline trimming cut 4 bases from V and 5 bases from J; bases unmatched to any gene: 14. The CDR3 is 17 amino acids. CDR1 and CDR2 (germline): SGHRS, YFSETQ. The CDR3 here is CASSTQTGSGPTGELFF. The CDR3 coding sequence is TGCGCCAGCAGCACCCAGACAGGGAGTGGGCCGACCGGGGAGCTGTTTTTT.

To note about this clone: Other DNA sequences in this specimen translate into the identical CDR3. V usage is TRBV9 and J usage is TRBJ1-3, with unresolved D. The germline V gene has CDR1 SGDLS and CDR2 YYNGEE. V lost 0 bases to trimming and J lost 4 bases, with 8 bases between them. The CDR3 is 14 residues long. CDR3 DNA: TGTGCCAGCAGCGTAGGGGAGAACGGAAACACCATATATTTT. As protein: CASSVGENGNTIYF.

This rearrangement joins TRBV9 to TRBJ2-3; the D is unclear. CDR3 length equals 13 residues. Germline assignment: CDR1 SGDLS and CDR2 YYNGEE. V lost 1 base, J lost 6 bases, and 9 bases lay in between. The CDR3 region has the DNA TGTGCCAGCAGCGTACCCCCAGCGGATACGCAGTATTTT. Amino acid sequence: CASSVPPADTQYF.

This clone was seen a single time. The chain carries TRBV7-2 and TRBJ2-2; 10 bases align to TRBD2. The CDR3 length is 16 residues. J lost 1 base, V lost 6 bases, and 5 bases had no gene match. The germline CDR1 and CDR2 sequences are SGHTA and FQGNSA. The CDR3: CASRVSGGGNTGELFF. DNA of the CDR3: TGTGCCAGCAGAGTCAGCGGGGGGGGGAACACCGGGGAGCTGTTTTTT.

The chain employs TRBV27 and TRBJ2-3, with 9 bases fitting TRBD1. This CDR3 has 15 residues. The germline V gene encodes CDR1 MNHEY and CDR2 SMNVEV (reference sequence). J gave up 4 bases and V 6 bases, and 8 bases lay outside the gene matches. DNA for the CDR3: TGTGCCAGCAGCCGCACAGGGGGCTGGGCAGATACGCAGTATTTT. The encoded protein is CASSRTGGWADTQYF.

The CDR3: CASSLGGILTEAFF. The CDR3 DNA reads TGTGCCAGCAGCTTAGGCGGAATATTGACTGAAGCTTTCTTT. The gene calls are TRBV11-3 and TRBJ1-1, with D uncertain. This CDR3 is 14 amino acids long. Germline V CDR1 and CDR2: SGHNT, YENEEA. V lost 1 base, J lost 5 bases, and 11 bases lay in between.

This clone appeared a few times. This chain connects TRBV14 to TRBJ2-5; D perhaps matches TRBD2 (6 bases). Trimming took 4 bases from V and 2 from J, leaving 14 bases between them. Germline assignment: CDR1 SGHDN and CDR2 FVKESK. This CDR3 is built from 15 residues. CDR3 protein: CASSRIPGLQETQYF. CDR3 coding DNA: TGTGCCAGCAGCCGCATACCGGGACTTCAAGAGACCCAGTACTTC.

This sequence joins TRBV7-3 and TRBJ2-3; perhaps TRBD1 as D (6 bases). The V end lost 2 bases, the J end lost 4 bases, and 25 bases lay between the germline ends. Germline V gene lookup returns CDR1 SGHTA and CDR2 FQGTGA. The CDR3 length is 19 residues. The CDR3 loop reads CASSLPTSTGSSPPDTQYF. Here the CDR3 DNA reads TGTGCCAGCAGCTTACCCACCTCAACAGGGTCCTCACCCCCAGATACGCAGTATTTT.

This clone was recorded a few times. This chain joins TRBV19 and TRBJ1-1; D is unresolved. The CDR3 sequence is 14 residues long. CDR1 is LNHDA, CDR2 SQIVND, per germline (reference sequence). The ends were cut back, 1 base at V and 0 bases at J, with 6 bases in the middle. CDR3 coding DNA: TGTGCCAGTAGTATAGTGGGCCTGAACACTGAAGCTTTCTTT. This codes for CASSIVGLNTEAFF.

The chain recombines TRBV4-3 with TRBJ2-7, with 8 bases that match TRBD1. Germline V gene sequence: CDR1 LGHNA, CDR2 YSLEER. The V gene end was trimmed by 2 bases and the J gene end by 6 bases; junction bases not matched to a gene: 3. The CDR3 spans 13 residues. CDR3 DNA sequence: TGCGCCAGCAGCCAACAGGGGGCGGCCGAGCAGTACTTC. Its protein is CASSQQGAAEQYF.

The chain carries TRBV9 and TRBJ2-3, with 10 nucleotides matching TRBD2. The CDR3 consists of 16 residues. After removal of 4 bases from V and 2 bases from J, the junction contained 7 bases not matched to a gene. Germline V gene data show CDR1 as SGDLS and CDR2 as YYNGEE. The chain's CDR3 is CASSPGLAEATDTQYF. CDR3 nucleotide sequence: TGTGCCAGCAGCCCCGGACTAGCGGAGGCCACAGATACGCAGTATTTT.

The chain links TRBV5-1 to TRBJ2-5; 10 nucleotides match TRBD2. V shed 2 bases, J shed 2 bases, and the junction held 3 bases outside the gene matches. The CDR3 runs to 15 residues. Germline CDR1 and CDR2: SGHRS and YFSETQ. For the CDR3, the DNA is TGCGCCAGCAGCTTAGGACTAGCGGTTCAAGAGACCCAGTACTTC. Translated: CASSLGLAVQETQYF.

The chain combines TRBV5-1 with TRBJ2-7; 8 nucleotides agree with TRBD2. Germline CDR1 reads SGHRS; CDR2 reads YFSETQ. The V gene end was trimmed by 1 base and the J gene end by 1 base; junction bases not matched to a gene: 4. The CDR3 has 15 residues. CDR3 nucleotide sequence: TGCGCCAGCAGCTTGTCACCGGGGGGGTCCTACGAGCAGTACTTC. It is translated as CASSLSPGGSYEQYF.

The chain joins TRBV18 to TRBJ1-1; TRBD1 is a possible D gene (5 bases). The ends were cut back, 4 bases at V and 3 bases at J, with 9 bases in the middle. The CDR3 extends over 13 amino acids. Per the germline V gene, CDR1 is KGHSH and CDR2 is LQKENI. CDR3 sequence: CASSREGDTEAFF. The CDR3 DNA reads TGTGCCAGCTCACGTGAAGGGGACACTGAAGCTTTCTTT.

The chain recombines TRBV28 with TRBJ1-5; TRBD1 is a possible D gene (6 bases). Germline V gene sequence: CDR1 MDHEN, CDR2 SYDVKM. The CDR3 totals 17 residues. V gave up 7 bases and J gave up 0 bases, with 19 bases separating them. CDR3 bases: TGTGCCAGCATGCCGCCAGGGGCACTATATAGCAATCAGCCCCAGCATTTT. This sequence encodes CASMPPGALYSNQPQHF.

This clone was found a few times. The chain couples TRBV2 to TRBJ2-7; 10 nucleotides match TRBD2. Trimming cost V 11 bases and J 2 bases; bases outside gene matches: 6. The CDR3 spans 13 residues. CDR1 and CDR2 from the germline V gene are SNHLY and FYNNEI. CDR3 in DNA: TGTGCCGCCGGGACTAGCGTTCCCTACGAGCAGTACTTC. Its protein product is CAAGTSVPYEQYF.

Only a few counts were recorded for this clone. J is TRBJ2-7 and V is TRBV7-8; weak D call: TRBD1 (5 bases). This CDR3 has 12 amino acids. CDR1 SGHVS and CDR2 FQNEAQ come from the germline V gene. The V end lost 5 bases, the J end lost 5 bases, and 10 bases lay between the germline ends. The CDR3 is CASSLPGNEQYF. The CDR3 nucleotides read TGTGCCAGCAGCCTTCCAGGGAACGAGCAGTACTTC.

This chain joins TRBV5-4 and TRBJ2-3, with TRBD2 matching over 14 bases. The CDR3 runs 20 residues. The germline V gene encodes CDR1 SGHNT and CDR2 YYREEE (reference sequence). V lost 0 bases and J lost 0; bases outside the gene matches: 9. The CDR3 here is CASSLGIGTSGSRSTDTQYF. The CDR3 DNA reads TGTGCCAGCAGCTTGGGCATCGGGACTAGCGGGAGTCGTAGCACAGATACGCAGTATTTT.

The rearrangement links TRBV2 to TRBJ1-5; D call uncertain. Germline V gives CDR1 SNHLY, CDR2 FYNNEI. CDR3 length: 15 residues. Between the trimmed V and J ends, which lost 1 base and 4 bases, there was a span of 11 bases. The CDR3 region has the DNA TGTGCCAGCAGTGAAGACGGGGTGGGTAATCAGCCCCAGCATTTT. This gives the protein CASSEDGVGNQPQHF.

The chain is built from TRBV5-8 and TRBJ1-5, with D possibly TRBD1 on 5 matching bases. The germline V gene has CDR1 SGHTS and CDR2 YDEGEE. CDR3 length: 16 amino acids. The ends were cut back, 1 base at V and 5 bases at J, with 16 bases in the middle. CDR3 coding DNA: TGTGCCAGCAGCTTGTGGAGGGGATCGGGGGATCAGCCCCAGCATTTT. Amino acid sequence: CASSLWRGSGDQPQHF.

The J gene is TRBJ2-7, the V gene TRBV19, with D unclear. The CDR3 runs to 11 residues. V was clipped by 8 bases and J by 3 bases, with 8 bases between them. Looked up from germline, CDR1 is LNHDA and CDR2 is SQIVND (reference sequence). This CDR3 is CASSVGYEQYF. CDR3 DNA: TGTGCCAGTTCGGTTGGCTACGAGCAGTACTTC.

The chain carries TRBV27 and TRBJ2-3; 9 bases fit TRBD2. The CDR3 totals 17 residues. With 4 bases clipped from V and 6 bases from J, the junction kept 14 bases outside the gene matches. The germline gives CDR1 MNHEY, CDR2 SMNVEV (reference sequence). Written as DNA, the CDR3 is TGTGCCAGCAGTTCGGCGGGGGGGATCAGGGCGGACGATACGCAGTATTTT. This gives the protein CASSSAGGIRADDTQYF.

This clone was picked up one time. The V call is TRBV4-2, the J call TRBJ2-1; D uncertain. This CDR3 is built from 12 residues. V lost 0 bases and J 10 bases, leaving 7 bases between the germline ends. Germline loops: CDR1 LGHNA, CDR2 YNFKEQ. Written as DNA, the CDR3 is TGTGCCAGCAGCCAAGATCTCGGGGAGCAGTTCTTC. Translated, it gives CASSQDLGEQFF.

This rearrangement joins TRBV16 to TRBJ1-6; tentative D call: TRBD1 (6 bases). V shed 4 bases and J shed 5 bases, with 12 bases lying between them. The CDR3 runs 15 residues. CDR1 KGHSY and CDR2 FQNENV come from the germline V gene. In nucleotides, the CDR3 is TGTGCCAGCAGCCGTACAGGGTTGGATAATTCACCCCTCCACTTT. Its translation: CASSRTGLDNSPLHF.

The V gene is TRBV19, the J gene TRBJ1-2; tentative D call: TRBD1 (6 bases). The length of the CDR3 is 14 residues. Germline values: CDR1 LNHDA, CDR2 SQIVND (reference sequence). Trimming took 8 bases from V and 4 from J, leaving 17 bases between them. The CDR3 DNA reads as TGTGCCAGTGCGCGACAGGACCTTTCCTATGGCTACACCTTC. It specifies CASARQDLSYGYTF.

J is TRBJ2-7 and V is TRBV29-1, with D unclear. CDR3 length: 13 residues. V lost 1 base to trimming and J lost 4 bases, with 11 bases between them. From germline, CDR1 is SQVTM and CDR2 ANQGSEA. The CDR3 region is CSVEAAQDYEQYF. The CDR3 DNA sequence: TGCAGCGTTGAAGCCGCGCAAGATTACGAGCAGTACTTC.

The rearrangement links TRBV19 to TRBJ2-7, with 8 nucleotides matching TRBD1. The CDR3 has 15 residues. Germline V CDR1 and CDR2: LNHDA, SQIVND (reference sequence). The ends lost 6 bases at V and 3 bases at J; junction bases unmatched: 10. The CDR3 here is CASSPLRTGSYEQYF. CDR3 sequence (DNA): TGTGCCAGTAGCCCACTCAGGACAGGGAGCTACGAGCAGTACTTC.

The V call is TRBV4-3, the J call TRBJ2-1; TRBD2 aligns across 9 bases. Germline V gives CDR1 LGHNA, CDR2 YSLEER. J gave up 9 bases and V 0 bases, and 9 bases lay outside the gene matches. The CDR3 has 16 residues. In DNA, the CDR3 is TGCGCCAGCAGCCAAGATTTTGGTAGCGGGAGTTTTGAGCAGTTCTTC. It translates to CASSQDFGSGSFEQFF.

The chain carries TRBV4-3 and TRBJ2-7, with D perhaps TRBD2 (5 bases). Per the germline V gene, CDR1 is LGHNA and CDR2 is YSLEER. Between the trimmed V and J ends, which lost 0 bases and 2 bases, there was a span of 11 bases. This CDR3 has 15 residues. CDR3 sequence: CASSQEEGGPYEQYF. In DNA form, the CDR3 reads TGCGCCAGCAGCCAAGAGGAAGGAGGTCCCTACGAGCAGTACTTC.

The V and J genes are TRBV10-3 and TRBJ2-7; possibly TRBD2 for D (5 bases). Looked up from germline, CDR1 is ENHRY and CDR2 is SYGVKD. The CDR3 is made up of 14 amino acids. The germline V and J ends were trimmed by 0 bases and 5 bases, with 11 bases remaining between them. CDR3 sequence reads: CAISESTNQNEQYF. CDR3 bases: TGTGCCATCAGTGAGTCGACTAATCAGAACGAGCAGTACTTC.